The T cell receptor (beta chain) described here comes from a study of CXCR3-negative and CXCR3-positive naive CD8 T cells. In preparing the TRB cDNA libraries, 5' RACE with UMI labels was used. Reanalyzing the 5' RACE reads, TCRdb keeps one entry per CDR3 protein, without DNA. This sample carries approximately 74,000 distinct CDR3 sequences, with roughly 1.6% going to the ten biggest clones. The CDR3 covers 14 residues. In germline, CDR1 is DFQATT, CDR2 SNEGSKA (reference sequence). The material sequenced was naive CXCR3- CD8+ T cells from blood. The subset: CD45RO-CCR7+CD27+CD95- naive CD8+ T cells lacking CXCR3 (TNR3-). The TCR originated in a human donor in good health. Some clones in this sample may be carry-over from other donors' samples. V is TRBV20-1 and J is TRBJ2-7; there is no DNA to check the TCRdb D call of TRBD2. The CDR3 protein is CSARGLADSYEQYF.